The clone carrying this T cell receptor gamma chain was recorded at least ten times. Its antigen is undetermined. TCRdb records a much larger clone's protein for this DNA, with a difference at residue 6 that likely arises from a read error; the protein given is the translation of the DNA. This CDR3 region has 16 residues. V trimming: 4 bases; J trimming: 7 bases; junction bases outside the gene matches: 7. CDR1 and CDR2 from the germline V gene are GITISATS and ISYDGTV (reference sequence). TCRdb re-called the multiplex PCR reads with CATT. The sample contains 25,000 to 35,000 gamma-chain clones, under 1.5% of which appear only once. This entry belongs to a study of γδ T cells in repeated Plasmodium falciparum infection. Study information: Sampling occurred at baseline, pre-infection for selected infections, and 21 days post-infection.

Study observations and caveats: Malian children's Vdelta2-negative repertoires appeared more expanded and less diverse than Australians'.

Bulk repertoires came from Vgamma9/Vdelta2+ or Vdelta2-negative gammadelta T cells flow-sorted from PBMC. Input material: gamma-delta T cells from blood. The V call is TRGV9, the J call TRGJP. The J gene, missing from TCRdb, was assigned here through DNA to germline matching. This receptor was identified in a pool of human donors (malaria-infected and uninfected, not separated). The CDR3: CALWDSRELGKKIKVF. CDR3 bases: TGTGCCTTGTGGGATTCGCGGGAGTTGGGCAAAAAAATCAAGGTATTT.